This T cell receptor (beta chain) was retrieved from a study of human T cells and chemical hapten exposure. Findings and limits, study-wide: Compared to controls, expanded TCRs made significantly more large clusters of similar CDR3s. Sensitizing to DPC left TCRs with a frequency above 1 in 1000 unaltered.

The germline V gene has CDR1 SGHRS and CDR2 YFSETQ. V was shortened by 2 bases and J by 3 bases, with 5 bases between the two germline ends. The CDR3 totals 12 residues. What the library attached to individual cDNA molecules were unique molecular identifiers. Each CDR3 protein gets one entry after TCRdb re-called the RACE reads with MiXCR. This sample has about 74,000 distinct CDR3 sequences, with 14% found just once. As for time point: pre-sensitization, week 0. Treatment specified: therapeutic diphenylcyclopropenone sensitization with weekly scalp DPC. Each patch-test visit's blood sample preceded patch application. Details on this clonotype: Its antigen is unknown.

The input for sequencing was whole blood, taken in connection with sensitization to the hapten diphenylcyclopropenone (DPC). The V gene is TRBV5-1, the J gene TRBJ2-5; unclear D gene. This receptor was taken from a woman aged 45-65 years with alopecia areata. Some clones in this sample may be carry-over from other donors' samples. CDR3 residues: CASSLNEETQYF. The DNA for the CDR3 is TGCGCCAGCAGCTTAAATGAAGAGACCCAGTACTTC. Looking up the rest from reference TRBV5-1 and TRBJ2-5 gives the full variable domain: KAGVTQTPRYLIKTRGQQVTLSCSPISGHRSVSWYQQTPGQGLQFLFEYFSETQRNKGNFPGRFSGRQFSNSRSEMNVSTLELGDSALYLCASSLNEETQYFGPGTRLLVL.